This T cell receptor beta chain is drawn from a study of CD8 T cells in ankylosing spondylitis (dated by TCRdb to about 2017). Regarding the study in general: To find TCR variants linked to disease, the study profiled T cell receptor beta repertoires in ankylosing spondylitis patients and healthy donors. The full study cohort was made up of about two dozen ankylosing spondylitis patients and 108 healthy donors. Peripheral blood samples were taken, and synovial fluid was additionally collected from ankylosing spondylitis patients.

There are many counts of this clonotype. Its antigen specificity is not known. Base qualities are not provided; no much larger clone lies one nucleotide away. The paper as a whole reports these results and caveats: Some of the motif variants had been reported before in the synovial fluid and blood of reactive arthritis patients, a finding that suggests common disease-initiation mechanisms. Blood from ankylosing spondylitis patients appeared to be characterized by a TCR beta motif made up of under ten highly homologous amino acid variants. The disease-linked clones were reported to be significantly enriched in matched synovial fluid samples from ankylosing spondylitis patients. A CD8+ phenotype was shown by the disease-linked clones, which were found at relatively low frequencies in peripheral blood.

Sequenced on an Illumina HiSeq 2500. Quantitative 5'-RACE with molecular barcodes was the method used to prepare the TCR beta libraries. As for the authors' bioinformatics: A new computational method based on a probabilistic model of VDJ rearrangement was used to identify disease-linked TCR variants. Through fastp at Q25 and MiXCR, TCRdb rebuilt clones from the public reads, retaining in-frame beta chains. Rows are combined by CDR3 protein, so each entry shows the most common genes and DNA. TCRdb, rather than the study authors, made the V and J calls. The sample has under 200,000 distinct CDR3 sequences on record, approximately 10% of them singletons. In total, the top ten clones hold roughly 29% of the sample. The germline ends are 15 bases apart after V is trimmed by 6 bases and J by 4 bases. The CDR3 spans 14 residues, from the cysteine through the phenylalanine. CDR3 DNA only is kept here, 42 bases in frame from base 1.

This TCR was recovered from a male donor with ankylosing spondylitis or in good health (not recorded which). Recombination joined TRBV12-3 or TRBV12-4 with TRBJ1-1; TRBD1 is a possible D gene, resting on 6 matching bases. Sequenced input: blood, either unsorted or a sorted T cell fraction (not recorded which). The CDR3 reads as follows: CASRRDTQGTEAFF. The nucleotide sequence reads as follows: TGTGCCAGCAGGAGGGACACCCAGGGCACTGAAGCTTTCTTT.